The present TCR beta chain was sequenced within a study of T cell changes during pregnancy in multiple sclerosis. CDR3 size: 16 residues. The germline V and J ends were trimmed by 0 bases and 5 bases, with 16 bases remaining between them. Germline V lookup: CDR1 SGHAT, CDR2 FQNNGV. Produced via immunoSEQ multiplex PCR; TCRdb's table is partial and in-frame only. The sample has about 49,000 clones, approximately 94% seen once. V and J are TRBV11-2 and TRBJ1-1; D is perhaps TRBD1 (6 bases). The sequence was obtained from a female donor with multiple sclerosis, enrolled in a pregnancy study. The sequencing here drew on CD8+ T cells from peripheral blood mononuclear cells, taken before pregnancy. The CDR3 DNA sequence: TGTGCCAGCAGCTTAGAATATCGAGGGGGGGGTACTGAAGCTTTCTTT. Amino acids: CASSLEYRGGGTEAFF.